This T cell receptor beta chain was obtained from a study of blood T cell repertoires in COVID-19. Measured with immunoSEQ multiplex PCR; TCRdb has only the in-frame clones, and not every one. Among roughly 200,000 clones listed, 84% were seen once. This CDR3 contains 15 residues. Germline V gene sequence: CDR1 MRHNA, CDR2 SNTAGT. The trim removed 6 bases at V and 6 bases at J, leaving 5 bases unmatched. The TCR was taken from a woman aged 30 to 39 who had been exposed to COVID-19. Sequencing used PBMCs or T cells enriched from blood (not recorded which). The chain is built from TRBV6-4 and TRBJ1-6; 10 nucleotides align to TRBD1. CDR3 in DNA: TGTGCCAGCAGGCTCGGGACAGGGGTTAATTCACCCCTCCACTTT. Encoded protein: CASRLGTGVNSPLHF.